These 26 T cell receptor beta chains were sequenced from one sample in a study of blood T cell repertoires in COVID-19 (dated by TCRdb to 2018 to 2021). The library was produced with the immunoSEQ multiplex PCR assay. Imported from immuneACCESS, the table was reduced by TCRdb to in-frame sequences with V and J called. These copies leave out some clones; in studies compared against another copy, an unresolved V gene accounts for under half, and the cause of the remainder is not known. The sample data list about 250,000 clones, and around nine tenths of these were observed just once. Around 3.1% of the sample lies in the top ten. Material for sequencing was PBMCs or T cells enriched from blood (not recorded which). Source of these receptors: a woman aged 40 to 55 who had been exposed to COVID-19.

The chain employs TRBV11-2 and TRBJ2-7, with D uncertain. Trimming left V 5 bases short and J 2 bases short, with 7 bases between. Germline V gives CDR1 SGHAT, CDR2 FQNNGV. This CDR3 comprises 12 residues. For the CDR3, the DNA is TGTGCCAGCAGCCAACTGACCTACGAGCAGTACGTC. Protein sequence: CASSQLTYEQYV.

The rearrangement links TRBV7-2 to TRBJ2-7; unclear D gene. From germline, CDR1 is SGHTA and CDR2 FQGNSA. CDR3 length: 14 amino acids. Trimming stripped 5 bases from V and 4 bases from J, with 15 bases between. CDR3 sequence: CASSARREDYEQYF. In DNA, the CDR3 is TGTGCCAGCAGCGCAAGACGTGAGGATTACGAGCAGTACTTC.

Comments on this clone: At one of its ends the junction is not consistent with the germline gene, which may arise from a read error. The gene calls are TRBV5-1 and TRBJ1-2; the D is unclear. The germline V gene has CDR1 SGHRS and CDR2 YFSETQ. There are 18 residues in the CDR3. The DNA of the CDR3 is TGTGCCAGCAGCTTGGGAATAAAAAACGATACGGCTAACTATGGCTACACCTTC. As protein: CASSLGIKNDTANYGYTF. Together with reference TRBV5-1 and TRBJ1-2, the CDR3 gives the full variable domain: KAGVTQTPRYLIKTRGQQVTLSCSPISGHRSVSWYQQTPGQGLQFLFEYFSETQRNKGNFPGRFSGRQFSNSRSEMNVSTLELGDSALYLCASSLGIKNDTANYGYTFGSGTRLTVV.

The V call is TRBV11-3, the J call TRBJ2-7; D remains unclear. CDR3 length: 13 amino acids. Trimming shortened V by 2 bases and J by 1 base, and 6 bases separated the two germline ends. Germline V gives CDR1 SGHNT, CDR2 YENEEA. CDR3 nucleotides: TGTGCCAGCAGCTTAACAGTATCCTACGAGCAGTACGTC. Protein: CASSLTVSYEQYV.

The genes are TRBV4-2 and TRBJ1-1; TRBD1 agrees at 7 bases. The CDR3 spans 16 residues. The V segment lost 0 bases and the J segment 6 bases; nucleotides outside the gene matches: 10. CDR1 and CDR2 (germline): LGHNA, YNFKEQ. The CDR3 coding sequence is TGTGCCAGCAGCCAAGACGATGGCGAGGGGGCGGCTGAAGCTTTCTTT. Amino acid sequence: CASSQDDGEGAAEAFF.

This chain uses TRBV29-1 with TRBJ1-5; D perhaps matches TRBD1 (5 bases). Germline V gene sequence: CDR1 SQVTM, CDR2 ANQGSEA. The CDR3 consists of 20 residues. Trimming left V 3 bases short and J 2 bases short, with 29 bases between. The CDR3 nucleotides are TGCAGCGTTGAGACGCCTGTGGGGCTGGAGGGCGGGGGATGCAATCAGCCCCAGCATTTT. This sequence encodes CSVETPVGLEGGGCNQPQHF.

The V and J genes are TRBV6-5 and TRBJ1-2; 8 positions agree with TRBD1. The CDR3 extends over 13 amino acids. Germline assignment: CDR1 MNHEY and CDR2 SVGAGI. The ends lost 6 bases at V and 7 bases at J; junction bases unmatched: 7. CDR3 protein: CASRILQGVGYTF. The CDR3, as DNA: TGTGCCAGCAGGATTTTACAGGGGGTTGGCTACACCTTC.

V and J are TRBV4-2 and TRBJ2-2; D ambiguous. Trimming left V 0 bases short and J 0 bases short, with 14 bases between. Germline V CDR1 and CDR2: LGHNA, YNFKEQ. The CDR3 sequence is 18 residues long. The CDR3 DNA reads TGTGCCAGCAGCCAAGACCCTCTCGCGCCCGCGAACACCGGGGAGCTGTTTTTT. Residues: CASSQDPLAPANTGELFF.

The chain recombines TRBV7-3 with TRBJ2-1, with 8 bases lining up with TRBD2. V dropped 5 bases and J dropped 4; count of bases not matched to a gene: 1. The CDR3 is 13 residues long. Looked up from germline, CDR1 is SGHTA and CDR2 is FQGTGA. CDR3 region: CASSPGGYNEQFF. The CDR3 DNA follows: TGTGCCAGCAGCCCGGGAGGGTACAATGAGCAGTTCTTC.

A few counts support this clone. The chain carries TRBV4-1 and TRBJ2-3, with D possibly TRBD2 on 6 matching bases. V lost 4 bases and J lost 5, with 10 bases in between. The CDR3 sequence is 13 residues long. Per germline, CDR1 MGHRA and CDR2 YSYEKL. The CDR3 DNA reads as TGCGCCAGCAGCCTCGGGACTCAAGATACGCAGTATTTT. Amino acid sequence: CASSLGTQDTQYF.

The CDR3 loop reads CASSLSLKLAGADTQYF. The CDR3 DNA is TGTGCCAGCAGCTTATCCTTAAAACTAGCGGGGGCAGATACGCAGTATTTT. The chain recombines TRBV11-3 with TRBJ2-3; 11 bases map to TRBD2. Trimming cost V 2 bases and J 4 bases; bases outside gene matches: 8. There are 17 residues in the CDR3. The germline V gene has CDR1 SGHNT and CDR2 YENEEA.

The CDR3 nucleotides are TGCGCCAGCAGCCCGACAGGGGACTATGGCTACACCTTC. Translated, it gives CASSPTGDYGYTF. The chain combines TRBV5-1 with TRBJ1-2; 8 positions agree with TRBD1. The CDR3 runs 13 residues. The germline V gene encodes CDR1 SGHRS and CDR2 YFSETQ. J was trimmed by 3 bases and V by 4 bases; bases with no gene match: 2.

The CDR3 reads CASSLPRGEKLFF. The CDR3 nucleotides read TGTGCCAGTAGTCTTCCCAGGGGTGAAAAACTGTTTTTT. V and J are TRBV19 and TRBJ1-4; perhaps TRBD1 as D (6 bases). The V gene's germline CDR1 is LNHDA and CDR2 SQIVND (reference sequence). Trimming removed 5 bases from V and 7 bases from J, with 11 bases in between. This CDR3 comprises 13 residues.

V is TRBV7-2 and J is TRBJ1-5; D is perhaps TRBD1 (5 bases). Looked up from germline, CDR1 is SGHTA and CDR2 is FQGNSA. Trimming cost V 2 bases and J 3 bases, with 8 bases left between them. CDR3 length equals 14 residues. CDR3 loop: CASSLTGTNQPQHF. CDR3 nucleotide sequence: TGTGCCAGCAGCTTAACAGGTACCAATCAGCCCCAGCATTTT.

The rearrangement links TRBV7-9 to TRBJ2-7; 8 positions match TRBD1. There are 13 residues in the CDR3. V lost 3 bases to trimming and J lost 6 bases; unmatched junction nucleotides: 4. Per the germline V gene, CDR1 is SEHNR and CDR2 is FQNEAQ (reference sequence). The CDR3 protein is CASSLTQGGEQYV. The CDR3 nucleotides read TGTGCCAGCAGCTTGACACAGGGGGGCGAGCAGTACGTC.

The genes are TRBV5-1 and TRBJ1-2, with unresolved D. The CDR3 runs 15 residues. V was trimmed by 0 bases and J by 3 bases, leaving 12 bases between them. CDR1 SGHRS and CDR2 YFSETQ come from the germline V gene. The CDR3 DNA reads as TGCGCCAGCAGCTTGGCCGGGAGGGAATACTATGGCTACACCTTC. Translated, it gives CASSLAGREYYGYTF.

The CDR3 loop reads CASSYTGTSGSRETQYF. The DNA for the CDR3 is TGTGCCAGCAGTTACACCGGGACTAGCGGGAGCCGTGAGACCCAGTACTTC. The chain recombines TRBV6-2 or TRBV6-3 with TRBJ2-5; 14 bases line up with TRBD2. Germline V gene lookup returns CDR1 MNHEY and CDR2 SVGEGT. The CDR3 is 17 amino acids. Losses at the gene ends were 2 bases for V and 5 bases for J; bases not matched to a gene: 7.

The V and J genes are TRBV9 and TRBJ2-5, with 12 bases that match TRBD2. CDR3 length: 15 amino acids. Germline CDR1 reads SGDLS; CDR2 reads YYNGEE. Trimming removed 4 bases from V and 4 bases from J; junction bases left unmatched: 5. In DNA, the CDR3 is TGTGCCAGCAGCACTTCTAGCGGGAGGGCAGAGACCCAGTACTTC. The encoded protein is CASSTSSGRAETQYF.

The CDR3 nucleotides are TGTGCCAGCAGCCAAAGCTCCGGGACAGTCATCCTCCAACTGTTTTTT. Its translation is CASSQSSGTVILQLFF. V usage is TRBV4-2 and J usage is TRBJ1-4, with 7 bases aligning to TRBD1. Germline CDR1 reads LGHNA; CDR2 reads YNFKEQ. The CDR3 contains 16 residues. The V segment lost 2 bases and the J segment 12 bases; nucleotides outside the gene matches: 15.

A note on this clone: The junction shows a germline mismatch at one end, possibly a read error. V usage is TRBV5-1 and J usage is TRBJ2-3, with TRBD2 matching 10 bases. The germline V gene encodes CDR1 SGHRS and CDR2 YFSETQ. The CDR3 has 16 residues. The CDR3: CASSSVAGGPPDTQYF. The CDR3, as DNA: TGTGCCAGCAGCTCCGTAGCGGGAGGCCCCCCGGATACGCAGTATTTT.

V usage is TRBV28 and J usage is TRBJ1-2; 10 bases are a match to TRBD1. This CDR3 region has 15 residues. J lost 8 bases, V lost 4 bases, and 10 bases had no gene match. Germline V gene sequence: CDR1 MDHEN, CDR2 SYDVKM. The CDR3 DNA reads TGTGCCAGCAGTTCTACCCCCGGGACAGGGGACGGCTACACCTTC. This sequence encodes CASSSTPGTGDGYTF.

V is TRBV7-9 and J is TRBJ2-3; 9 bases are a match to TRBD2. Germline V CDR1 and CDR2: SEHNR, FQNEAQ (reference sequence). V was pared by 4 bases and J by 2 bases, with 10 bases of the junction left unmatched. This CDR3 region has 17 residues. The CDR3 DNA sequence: TGTGCCAGCAGCTGGGCTAGCGGGGCGACATTCACAGATACGCAGTATTTT. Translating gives CASSWASGATFTDTQYF.

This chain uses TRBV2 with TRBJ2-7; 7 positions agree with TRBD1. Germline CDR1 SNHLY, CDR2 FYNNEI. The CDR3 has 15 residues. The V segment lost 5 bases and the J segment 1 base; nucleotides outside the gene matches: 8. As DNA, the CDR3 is TGTGCCAGCAGTCCCGGGACAGCCTATTCCTACGAGCAGTACGTC. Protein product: CASSPGTAYSYEQYV.

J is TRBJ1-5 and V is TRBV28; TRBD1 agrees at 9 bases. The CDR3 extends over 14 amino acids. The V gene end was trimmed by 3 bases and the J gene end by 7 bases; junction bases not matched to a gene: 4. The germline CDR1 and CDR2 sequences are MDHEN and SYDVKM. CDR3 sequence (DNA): TGTGCCAGCAGTTTTACAGGGGGCGTACAGCCCCAGCATTTT. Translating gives CASSFTGGVQPQHF.

CDR3 region: CASSFTSGASGETQYF. DNA for the CDR3: TGCGCCAGCAGCTTTACTAGCGGGGCCTCAGGGGAGACCCAGTACTTC. The V and J genes are TRBV5-1 and TRBJ2-5; 10 bases align to TRBD2. Germline values: CDR1 SGHRS, CDR2 YFSETQ. This CDR3 is 16 amino acids long. J gave up 5 bases and V 2 bases, and 9 bases lay outside the gene matches.

CDR3 residues: CASSLSRGTTEAFF. CDR3 DNA sequence: TGTGCCAGCAGCCTCTCGAGGGGGACGACTGAAGCTTTCTTT. The chain joins TRBV27 to TRBJ1-1; D may be TRBD1 (6 bases). Germline lookup yields CDR1 MNHEY and CDR2 SMNVEV (reference sequence). With 6 bases removed from V and 5 bases from J, the gap between germline ends came to 16 bases. The CDR3 sequence is 14 residues long.